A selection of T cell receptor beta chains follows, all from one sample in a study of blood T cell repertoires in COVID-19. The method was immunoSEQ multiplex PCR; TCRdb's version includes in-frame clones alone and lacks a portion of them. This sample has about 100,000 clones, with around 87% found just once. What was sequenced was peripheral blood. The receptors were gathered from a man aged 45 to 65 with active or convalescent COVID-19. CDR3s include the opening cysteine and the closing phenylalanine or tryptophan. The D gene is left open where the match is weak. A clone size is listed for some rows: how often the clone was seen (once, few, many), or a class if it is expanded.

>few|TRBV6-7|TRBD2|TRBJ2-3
CASSPRLADTDTQYF
TGTGCCAGCAGTCCCCGGCTAGCGGACACAGATACGCAGTATTTT
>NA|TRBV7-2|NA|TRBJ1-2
CASSPQQFGGYTF
TGTGCCAGCAGCCCCCAGCAGTTCGGGGGCTACACCTTC
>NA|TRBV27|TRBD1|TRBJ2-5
CASSPWAGTGGVKTQYF
TGTGCCAGCAGCCCATGGGCCGGGACAGGGGGCGTCAAGACCCAGTACTTC
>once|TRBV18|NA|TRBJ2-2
CASSPFSGDTGELFF
TGTGCCAGCTCACCATTTTCAGGGGACACCGGGGAGCTGTTTTTT
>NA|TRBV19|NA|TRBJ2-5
CASSSPTGRETQYF
TGTGCCAGTAGTTCGCCGACAGGGAGGGAGACCCAGTACTTC
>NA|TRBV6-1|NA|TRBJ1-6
CASSANLRTLGSPLHF
TGTGCCAGCAGTGCTAACCTGAGGACTTTGGGTTCACCCCTCCACTTT
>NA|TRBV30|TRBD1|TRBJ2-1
CAWSTGTDAGEQFF
TGTGCCTGGAGTACCGGGACAGACGCCGGTGAGCAGTTCTTC
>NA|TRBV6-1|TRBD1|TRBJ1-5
CASSDRTGGNQPQHF
TGTGCCAGCAGTGACAGGACAGGCGGCAATCAGCCCCAGCATTTT
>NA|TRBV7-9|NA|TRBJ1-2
CASSPSRDTRRGGYTF
TGTGCCAGCAGCCCCTCCCGGGACACACGACGGGGTGGCTACACCTTC
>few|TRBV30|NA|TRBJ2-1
CAWSSSLLSSYNEQFF
TGTGCCTGGAGCTCCTCCCTTTTGAGCTCCTACAATGAGCAGTTCTTC
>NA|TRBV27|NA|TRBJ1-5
CASSLSRGDSRIQPQHF
TGTGCCAGCAGTTTATCCCGGGGAGACTCCCGTATTCAGCCCCAGCATTTT
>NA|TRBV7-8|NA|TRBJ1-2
CASHLNVGEGLKANYGYTF
TGTGCCAGCCATCTCAACGTTGGTGAGGGACTCAAAGCTAACTATGGCTACACCTTC
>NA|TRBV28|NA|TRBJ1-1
CASSFARRGAFF
TGTGCCAGCAGTTTTGCCCGCCGGGGAGCTTTCTTT
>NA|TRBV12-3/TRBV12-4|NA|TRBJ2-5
CASSSRGEETQYF
TGTGCCAGCAGTTCCAGGGGGGAAGAGACCCAGTACTTC
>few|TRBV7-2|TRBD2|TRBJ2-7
CASSLGEGYEQYF
TGTGCCAGCAGCTTAGGGGAGGGATACGAGCAGTACTTC
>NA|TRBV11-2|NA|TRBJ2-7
CASSLAGGSSYEQYF
TGTGCCAGCAGCTTAGCCGGGGGATCGTCCTACGAGCAGTACTTC
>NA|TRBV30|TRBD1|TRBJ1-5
CAWSGQGGNQPQHF
TGTGCCTGGAGTGGACAGGGTGGCAATCAGCCCCAGCATTTT
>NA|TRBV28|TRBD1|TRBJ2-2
CASSLYGGQGNTGELFF
TGTGCCAGCAGTTTATATGGTGGACAGGGTAACACCGGGGAGCTGTTTTTT
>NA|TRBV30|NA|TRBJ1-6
CAWSEREKNSPLHF
TGTGCCTGGAGTGAACGGGAGAAGAATTCACCCCTCCACTTT
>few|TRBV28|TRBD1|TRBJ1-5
CASSFGQGAWQPQHF
TGTGCCAGCAGTTTCGGGCAGGGGGCTTGGCAGCCCCAGCATTTT
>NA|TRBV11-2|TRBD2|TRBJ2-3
CASSKRGYTDTQYF
TGTGCCAGCAGTAAGCGGGGCTACACAGATACGCAGTATTTT